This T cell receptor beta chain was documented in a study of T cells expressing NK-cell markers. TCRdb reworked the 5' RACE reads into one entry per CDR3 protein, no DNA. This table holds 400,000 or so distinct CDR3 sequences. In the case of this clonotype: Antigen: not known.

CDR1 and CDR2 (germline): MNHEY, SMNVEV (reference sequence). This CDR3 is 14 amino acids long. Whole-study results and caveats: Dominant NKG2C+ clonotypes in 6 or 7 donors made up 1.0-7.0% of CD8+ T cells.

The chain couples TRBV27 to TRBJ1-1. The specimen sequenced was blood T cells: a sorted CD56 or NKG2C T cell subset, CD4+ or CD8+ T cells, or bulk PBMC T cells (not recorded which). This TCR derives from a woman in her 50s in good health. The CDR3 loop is CASSAGFLIAEAFF.